This T cell receptor beta chain originates from a study of CD8 T cell repertoires and HIV-1 epitope variants (dated by TCRdb to the early 2020s). About the full investigation: In separate culture wells, T cells were stimulated with each of twenty-five peptides that represented autologous and known Gag and Nef epitope variants. Three Gag epitope families and Nef HW9 and YT9 were included among the tested epitopes. An aliquot of 1M T cells was set aside as an uncultured baseline condition, separate from the approximately 80 T cell cultures. A total of some 83 T cell cultures were run, with each culture condition done in triplicate except for one peptide, which was done in duplicate. Cultures were maintained for nine to ten days in IMDM with gentamicin, and half-media changes adding IL-2, IL-7 and IL-15 were performed on days 3 and 7. Control conditions included a CMV, EBV and flu peptide pool, the Ebola AY9 epitope as negative control, and a no-peptide well. T cells were enriched with the EasySep Human T Cell Enrichment Kit and co-cultured with equal numbers of autologous T cell-negative cells as antigen-presenting cells.

General conclusions and limits of the study: The assay could identify only TCR beta chains and pointed to proliferation in response to antigen, not to T cell function or cytokine profile. A handful of clonotypes recognized the Nef KF9 family and one clonotype recognized the HW9 family, while no responses to the TAALDMSHF plasma variant were seen. Eight to ten antigen-specific TCR beta clonotypes were identified, and six of them appeared cross-reactive for autologous or known escape epitope variants.

The immunoSEQ platform was used to sequence TCR beta CDR3 regions at survey depth. The QIAamp DNA micro kit was used to extract genomic DNA from every cultured and uncultured CD8+ T cell population. In the original analysis: Any sample with under 5,000 productive reads was excluded, and this exclusion removed about 7% of the roughly 80 cultures stimulated with HIV peptides. Sequences were trimmed to CDR3 by a MANAFEST web app, and nonproductive sequences, CDR3s under 5 amino acids, and sequences not starting with C or ending with F/W were removed. Antigen-specific clonotypes had to expand in at least 2 of 3 replicates versus no-peptide control at FDR 0.01, only within one epitope family. A specific clonotype also had to show a frequency at least fivefold higher than in wells stimulated with peptides from other epitope families. Drawn from immuneACCESS, this table holds only the in-frame rearrangements with V and J called that TCRdb kept. Clones are partly lost; checked studies trace under half to an unresolved V gene and leave the rest unexplained. That table is the source of V, J and clone size, and D and trimming were worked out from the DNA. The table for this sample lists tens of thousands of clones; approximately 70% of them were counted only once. Around 24% of the sample is held by the ten biggest clonotypes.

This clone has just a few counts. The clone's antigen remains unknown. No clone much larger than this one lies a single base away; base qualities are absent. The EasySep Human CD8+ T Cell Enrichment Kit was used on day 10 to isolate CD8+ T cells from every culture. Via the germline V gene, CDR1 is MDHEN and CDR2 SYDVKM. The cysteine opens and the phenylalanine closes a CDR3 of 15 amino acids. CDR3 DNA only is kept here, 45 bases in frame from base 1. The junction shows trimming of 2 bases on V and 4 bases on J, and the gene matches do not reach 7 bases of it. This clonotype was obtained from a male donor with HIV. This receptor chain uses TRBV28 and TRBJ2-7; TRBD2 agrees with 8 junctional bases. Sample: uncultured baseline CD8+ T cells from peripheral blood mononuclear cells (PBMCs). The DNA reads TGTGCCAGCAGTTTAGGAGCGGGGGCCCTGTACGAGCAGTACTTC. Its translation reads: CASSLGAGALYEQYF.